The sequence of this TCR beta chain was determined in a study of T cell responses to AZD1222 COVID-19 vaccine. Germline lookup yields CDR1 MDHEN and CDR2 SYDVKM. The CDR3 runs to 12 residues. Trimming left V 4 bases short and J 10 bases short, with 13 bases between. Repertoires were generated with immunoSEQ multiplex PCR, while TCRdb's copy carries only in-frame clones and drops some. The sample holds about 120,000 clones, around 81% seen once. This clone was counted once. The antigen is unknown. Overall study results and limits: Repertoires in all cases were sampled only once the peak T cell response had passed. Clonal diversity may have been underestimated, and the donors were mostly white British, with more females than males. Vaccination with two AZD1222 doses was followed by a rise in Spike-specific TCR breadth and depth.

The rearrangement links TRBV28 to TRBJ1-1; D is unclear. This TCR was sampled from an adult in good health. Sequencing used peripheral blood, obtained on day 0 of AZD1222 vaccination. CDR3: CASSSAALRAFF. The CDR3 coding sequence is TGTGCCAGCAGTTCCGCGGCCTTACGAGCTTTCTTT. The full variable domain, its missing parts supplied by reference TRBV28 and TRBJ1-1, is DVKVTQSSRYLVKRTGEKVFLECVQDMDHENMFWYRQDPGLGLRLIYFSYDVKMKEKGDIPEGYSVSREKKERFSLILESASTNQTSMYLCASSSAALRAFFGQGTRLTVV.